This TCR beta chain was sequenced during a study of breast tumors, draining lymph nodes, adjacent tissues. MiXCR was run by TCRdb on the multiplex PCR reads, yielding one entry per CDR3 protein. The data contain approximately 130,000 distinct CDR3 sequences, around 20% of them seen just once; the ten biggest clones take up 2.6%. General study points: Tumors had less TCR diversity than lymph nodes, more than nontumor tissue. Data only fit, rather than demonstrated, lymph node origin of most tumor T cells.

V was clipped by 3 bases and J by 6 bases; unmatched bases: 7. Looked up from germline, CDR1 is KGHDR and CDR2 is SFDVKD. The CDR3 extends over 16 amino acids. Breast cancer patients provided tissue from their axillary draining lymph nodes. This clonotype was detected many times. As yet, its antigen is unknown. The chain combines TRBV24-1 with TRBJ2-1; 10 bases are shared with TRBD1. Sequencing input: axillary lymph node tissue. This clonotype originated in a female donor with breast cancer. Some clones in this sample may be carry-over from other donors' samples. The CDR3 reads CATSDPGTGVVNEQFF. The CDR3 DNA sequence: TGTGCCACCAGTGATCCCGGGACAGGGGTTGTCAATGAGCAGTTCTTC.